A selection of T cell receptor beta chains follows, all from one sample in a study of T cells after posttransplantation cyclophosphamide. The method was immunoSEQ multiplex PCR; TCRdb's version includes in-frame clones alone and lacks a portion of them. The table includes around 20,000 clones, around 97% detected once. Sequencing was performed on naive CD4+ T cells sorted from PBMCs. The receptors were sampled from a man aged 45-60 years in good health, CMV-negative, and a related stem cell transplant donor. CDR3s include the opening cysteine and the closing phenylalanine or tryptophan. D genes are given only for firm matches. Rows give clone size only sometimes, using once, few, many, or a class for an expanded clone.

v_gene: TRBV7-9
len: 14
abundance: .
j_gene: TRBJ2-7
d_gene: TRBD1
CDR3nt: TGTGCCAGCAGCTTAGCGGGACAGACCTACGAGCAGTACTTC
CDR3aa: CASSLAGQTYEQYF

v_gene: TRBV5-6
len: 16
abundance: .
j_gene: TRBJ2-1
d_gene: TRBD1
CDR3nt: TGTGCCAGCAGCTTCCGACAGGGAAGGGTCTACAATGAGCAGTTCTTC
CDR3aa: CASSFRQGRVYNEQFF

v_gene: TRBV6-1
len: 15
abundance: once
j_gene: TRBJ2-5
d_gene: TRBD2
CDR3nt: TGTGCCAGCACCATCTCGGGGGGGCTGGGGGAGACCCAGTACTTC
CDR3aa: CASTISGGLGETQYF

v_gene: TRBV5-8
len: 13
abundance: .
j_gene: TRBJ2-2
d_gene: .
CDR3nt: TGTGCCAGCAGGTCGTCAGGTACCGGGGAGCTGTTTTTT
CDR3aa: CASRSSGTGELFF

v_gene: TRBV7-8
len: 13
abundance: .
j_gene: TRBJ2-3
d_gene: .
CDR3nt: TGTGCCAGCAGCTTCAGAATGCCAGATACGCAGTATTTT
CDR3aa: CASSFRMPDTQYF

v_gene: TRBV7-9
len: 12
abundance: .
j_gene: TRBJ1-1
d_gene: .
CDR3nt: TGTGCCAGCAGCTCAACGGGGTACGAAGCTTTCTTT
CDR3aa: CASSSTGYEAFF

v_gene: TRBV18
len: 15
abundance: .
j_gene: TRBJ2-7
d_gene: .
CDR3nt: TGTGCCAGCTCACCACCCGGGACATCTACCTACGAGCAGTACTTC
CDR3aa: CASSPPGTSTYEQYF

v_gene: TRBV7-9
len: 16
abundance: .
j_gene: TRBJ1-4
d_gene: .
CDR3nt: TGTGCCAGCAGCCCGCGCCGGGGGACAACTAATGAAAAACTGTTTTTT
CDR3aa: CASSPRRGTTNEKLFF

v_gene: TRBV5-5
len: 14
abundance: .
j_gene: TRBJ2-7
d_gene: .
CDR3nt: TGTGCCAGCCCCCCCTCAACACAGGGCAACGAGCAGTACTTC
CDR3aa: CASPPSTQGNEQYF

v_gene: TRBV5-1
len: 15
abundance: .
j_gene: TRBJ2-7
d_gene: .
CDR3nt: TGCGCCAGCAGCTCCGATCCCCGCGGCTCCTACGAGCAGTACTTC
CDR3aa: CASSSDPRGSYEQYF

v_gene: TRBV18
len: 15
abundance: .
j_gene: TRBJ1-1
d_gene: .
CDR3nt: TGTGCCAGCTCACCTCTGATCCAAGAGCACACTGAAGCTTTCTTT
CDR3aa: CASSPLIQEHTEAFF

v_gene: TRBV14
len: 14
abundance: .
j_gene: TRBJ1-2
d_gene: TRBD1
CDR3nt: TGTGCCAGCAGCCAATACCAGGGGGCAAATGGCTACACCTTC
CDR3aa: CASSQYQGANGYTF

v_gene: TRBV2
len: 11
abundance: .
j_gene: TRBJ2-7
d_gene: .
CDR3nt: TGTGCCAGCACCGGGGGCTACGAGCAGTACTTC
CDR3aa: CASTGGYEQYF

v_gene: TRBV18
len: 15
abundance: .
j_gene: TRBJ2-3
d_gene: .
CDR3nt: TGTGCCAGCTCACCACGGAGGGAGAGCACAGATACGCAGTATTTT
CDR3aa: CASSPRRESTDTQYF

v_gene: TRBV21-1
len: 18
abundance: .
j_gene: TRBJ1-1
d_gene: .
CDR3nt: TGTGCCAGCAGCAACCCCGGGACAGGGGGGTTCGGGAACACTGAAGCTTTCTTT
CDR3aa: CASSNPGTGGFGNTEAFF

v_gene: TRBV7-9
len: 14
abundance: .
j_gene: TRBJ2-7
d_gene: .
CDR3nt: TGTGCCAGCAGCTTACACGCAGGGGTCTACGAGCAGTACTTC
CDR3aa: CASSLHAGVYEQYF

v_gene: TRBV15
len: 16
abundance: .
j_gene: TRBJ2-1
d_gene: TRBD2
CDR3nt: TGTGCCACCAGCAGACTAGCGGGGGGGCCTGGGAATGAGCAGTTCTTC
CDR3aa: CATSRLAGGPGNEQFF

v_gene: TRBV6-6
len: 16
abundance: once
j_gene: TRBJ2-7
d_gene: TRBD2
CDR3nt: TGTGCCAGCAGTTACCCACATAGCGGGACCACCTACGAGCAGTACTTC
CDR3aa: CASSYPHSGTTYEQYF

v_gene: TRBV29-1
len: 15
abundance: .
j_gene: TRBJ1-5
d_gene: TRBD1
CDR3nt: TGCAGCGTCTCCGGGACAGGGGCCGACAATCAGCCCCAGCATTTT
CDR3aa: CSVSGTGADNQPQHF

v_gene: TRBV10-3
len: 15
abundance: few
j_gene: TRBJ1-5
d_gene: TRBD1
CDR3nt: TGTGCCATCAGTGATACAGGGGGAAGCAATCAGCCCCAGCATTTT
CDR3aa: CAISDTGGSNQPQHF

v_gene: TRBV5-1
len: 15
abundance: .
j_gene: TRBJ2-1
d_gene: TRBD1
CDR3nt: TGCGCCAGCAGCCTGGGACAGCCTTACCCCAATGAGCAGTTCTTC
CDR3aa: CASSLGQPYPNEQFF

v_gene: TRBV18
len: 13
abundance: .
j_gene: TRBJ2-5
d_gene: TRBD1
CDR3nt: TGTGCCAGCTCACGGACAGGGCAAGAGACCCAGTACTTC
CDR3aa: CASSRTGQETQYF

v_gene: TRBV7-8
len: 18
abundance: .
j_gene: TRBJ2-2
d_gene: TRBD2
CDR3nt: TGTGCCAGCAGCTTCGGTTACAAGCGGGGGACGAACACCGGGGAGCTGTTTTTT
CDR3aa: CASSFGYKRGTNTGELFF

v_gene: TRBV5-8
len: 12
abundance: .
j_gene: TRBJ1-3
d_gene: .
CDR3nt: TGTGCCAGCAGCTTTCGGGGAAACACCATATATTTT
CDR3aa: CASSFRGNTIYF

v_gene: TRBV9
len: 17
abundance: .
j_gene: TRBJ1-4
d_gene: TRBD1
CDR3nt: TGTGCCAGCAGCGTAAAATCACAGGGGGCTATGGGTGAAAAACTGTTTTTT
CDR3aa: CASSVKSQGAMGEKLFF

v_gene: TRBV5-1
len: 14
abundance: .
j_gene: TRBJ2-3
d_gene: .
CDR3nt: TGCGCCAGTCTCCTCGACGGGGGCACAGATACGCAGTATTTT
CDR3aa: CASLLDGGTDTQYF

v_gene: TRBV5-1
len: 16
abundance: .
j_gene: TRBJ2-3
d_gene: TRBD2
CDR3nt: TGCGCCAGCAGCTCCGGGACTAGCGGGACCACAGATACGCAGTATTTT
CDR3aa: CASSSGTSGTTDTQYF

v_gene: TRBV9
len: 13
abundance: .
j_gene: TRBJ2-5
d_gene: .
CDR3nt: TGTGCCAGCAGCGTAGAAGCTTGGGAGACCCAGTACTTC
CDR3aa: CASSVEAWETQYF

v_gene: TRBV6-1
len: 13
abundance: .
j_gene: TRBJ1-5
d_gene: TRBD1
CDR3nt: TGTGCCAGCAGTGCCAGGGGGAATCAGCCCCAGCATTTT
CDR3aa: CASSARGNQPQHF

v_gene: TRBV4-2
len: 16
abundance: .
j_gene: TRBJ2-1
d_gene: TRBD2
CDR3nt: TGTGCCAGCAGCCAAGATATAGGACTAGCGTACAATGAGCAGTTCTTC
CDR3aa: CASSQDIGLAYNEQFF

v_gene: TRBV29-1
len: 15
abundance: .
j_gene: TRBJ2-7
d_gene: TRBD1
CDR3nt: TGCAGCGCCCTGGGGGGGACAGGGGGTCCCTACGAGCAGTACTTC
CDR3aa: CSALGGTGGPYEQYF

v_gene: TRBV11-2
len: 15
abundance: .
j_gene: TRBJ2-3
d_gene: TRBD2
CDR3nt: TGTGCCAGCAGCCCAGCGGGAGGTGGAAAGGATACGCAGTATTTT
CDR3aa: CASSPAGGGKDTQYF

v_gene: TRBV6-5
len: 14
abundance: .
j_gene: TRBJ2-7
d_gene: TRBD1
CDR3nt: TGTGCCAGCACCGCCCCGACAGGGGGCTACGAGCAGTACTTC
CDR3aa: CASTAPTGGYEQYF

v_gene: TRBV6-5
len: 16
abundance: .
j_gene: TRBJ1-3
d_gene: .
CDR3nt: TGTGCCAGCAGTTACTCCTTTAGACTCTCTGGAAACACCATATATTTT
CDR3aa: CASSYSFRLSGNTIYF

v_gene: TRBV5-6
len: 16
abundance: .
j_gene: TRBJ2-7
d_gene: TRBD1
CDR3nt: TGTGCCAGCAGCTTAAGTAGGTCAGGGGGCTCCTACGAGCAGTACTTC
CDR3aa: CASSLSRSGGSYEQYF

v_gene: TRBV7-3
len: 16
abundance: .
j_gene: TRBJ1-3
d_gene: TRBD1
CDR3nt: TGTGCCAGCAGCCCGTCGGGACAGCCGAGGGGAAACACCATATATTTT
CDR3aa: CASSPSGQPRGNTIYF

v_gene: TRBV9
len: 14
abundance: .
j_gene: TRBJ1-2
d_gene: .
CDR3nt: TGTGCCAGCAGCGTAGGGTCGAGTACTCATGGCTACACCTTC
CDR3aa: CASSVGSSTHGYTF

v_gene: TRBV9
len: 14
abundance: .
j_gene: TRBJ1-1
d_gene: .
CDR3nt: TGTGCCAGCAGCGTAGAGGCGGTGAACACTGAAGCTTTCTTT
CDR3aa: CASSVEAVNTEAFF

v_gene: TRBV10-3
len: 19
abundance: .
j_gene: TRBJ1-5
d_gene: .
CDR3nt: TGTGCCATCAGTGAGTCGGGGCTCGGTGGCAGCGGGAGCAATCAGCCCCAGCATTTT
CDR3aa: CAISESGLGGSGSNQPQHF

v_gene: TRBV7-3
len: 14
abundance: .
j_gene: TRBJ2-3
d_gene: TRBD1
CDR3nt: TGTGCCAGCAGCCAGGGGGTTACTACAGATACGCAGTATTTT
CDR3aa: CASSQGVTTDTQYF

v_gene: TRBV5-1
len: 15
abundance: once
j_gene: TRBJ1-1
d_gene: TRBD1
CDR3nt: TGCGCCAGCAGCCCACAGGGACAGGGGAACACTGAAGCTTTCTTT
CDR3aa: CASSPQGQGNTEAFF

v_gene: TRBV2
len: 15
abundance: .
j_gene: TRBJ2-5
d_gene: TRBD2
CDR3nt: TGTGCCAGCAGTGAAGCGCGGGGGGCAGGAGAGACCCAGTACTTC
CDR3aa: CASSEARGAGETQYF

v_gene: TRBV5-6
len: 17
abundance: .
j_gene: TRBJ1-2
d_gene: TRBD1
CDR3nt: TGTGCCAGCAGCTTGGCCTTAACGGGGACAGGGGGCGATGGCTACACCTTC
CDR3aa: CASSLALTGTGGDGYTF

v_gene: TRBV10-3
len: 12
abundance: .
j_gene: TRBJ1-1
d_gene: .
CDR3nt: TGTGCCATCAGTAGGAGTTACACTGAAGCTTTCTTT
CDR3aa: CAISRSYTEAFF

v_gene: TRBV25-1
len: 14
abundance: .
j_gene: TRBJ1-2
d_gene: .
CDR3nt: TGTGCCAGCAGTGGGCCGCCCGTATACTATGGCTACACCTTC
CDR3aa: CASSGPPVYYGYTF

v_gene: TRBV4-3
len: 17
abundance: once
j_gene: TRBJ2-3
d_gene: TRBD2
CDR3nt: TGCGCCAGCAGCCAAGGGGGCGGGGGGCTTTTCACAGATACGCAGTATTTT
CDR3aa: CASSQGGGGLFTDTQYF

v_gene: TRBV5-1
len: 14
abundance: .
j_gene: TRBJ1-3
d_gene: .
CDR3nt: TGCGCCAGCAGCCCTACAGTCTCTGGAAACACCATATATTTT
CDR3aa: CASSPTVSGNTIYF

v_gene: TRBV15
len: 16
abundance: once
j_gene: TRBJ2-1
d_gene: .
CDR3nt: TGTGCCACCAGCAGAGATTGGGGCAGGGGAGACAATGAGCAGTTCTTC
CDR3aa: CATSRDWGRGDNEQFF

v_gene: TRBV6-5
len: 15
abundance: once
j_gene: TRBJ2-7
d_gene: .
CDR3nt: TGTGCCAGCAGGCCCTCACCAGGGGATCCCTACGAGCAGTACTTC
CDR3aa: CASRPSPGDPYEQYF

v_gene: TRBV19
len: 16
abundance: .
j_gene: TRBJ2-1
d_gene: TRBD2
CDR3nt: TGTGCCAGTAGTATAGTTCTAGCGGGAGGGTACAATGAGCAGTTCTTC
CDR3aa: CASSIVLAGGYNEQFF

v_gene: TRBV27
len: 14
abundance: .
j_gene: TRBJ2-2
d_gene: TRBD2
CDR3nt: TGTGCCACCCAGGGACGGGGGGTTACCGGGGAGCTGTTTTTT
CDR3aa: CATQGRGVTGELFF

v_gene: TRBV5-6
len: 14
abundance: .
j_gene: TRBJ2-3
d_gene: TRBD1
CDR3nt: TGTGCCAGCAGTCGGGACAGGGGACGGGATACGCAGTATTTT
CDR3aa: CASSRDRGRDTQYF

v_gene: TRBV6-4
len: 13
abundance: once
j_gene: TRBJ2-1
d_gene: .
CDR3nt: TGTGCCAGCAGTGGACAGGGAGGCGATGAGCAGTTCTTC
CDR3aa: CASSGQGGDEQFF

v_gene: TRBV19
len: 15
abundance: .
j_gene: TRBJ2-7
d_gene: .
CDR3nt: TGTGCCAGTAGTAACCCTGGTGGAGGTGCCTACGAGCAGTACTTC
CDR3aa: CASSNPGGGAYEQYF

v_gene: TRBV13
len: 18
abundance: .
j_gene: TRBJ2-2
d_gene: .
CDR3nt: TGTGCCAGCAGCTTCTCCAGCTTGTTCCGGGGTGGCACCGGGGAGCTGTTTTTT
CDR3aa: CASSFSSLFRGGTGELFF

v_gene: TRBV7-9
len: 10
abundance: .
j_gene: TRBJ1-2
d_gene: .
CDR3nt: TGTGCCAGCAGTTACTACAGGGTGACCTTC
CDR3aa: CASSYYRVTF

v_gene: TRBV18
len: 16
abundance: .
j_gene: TRBJ1-5
d_gene: .
CDR3nt: TGTGCCAGCTCGCCCTCAGCGGGGTCGGTCAATCAGCCCCAGCATTTT
CDR3aa: CASSPSAGSVNQPQHF

v_gene: TRBV5-1
len: 16
abundance: .
j_gene: TRBJ2-2
d_gene: .
CDR3nt: TGCGCCAGCAGCTTGGGGGGCCAGGGGTGGACCGGGGAGCTGTTTTTT
CDR3aa: CASSLGGQGWTGELFF

v_gene: TRBV2
len: 16
abundance: .
j_gene: TRBJ2-5
d_gene: .
CDR3nt: TGTGCCAGCAGTCCCCTTGGCCCTAGCGACGGGGAGACCCAGTACTTC
CDR3aa: CASSPLGPSDGETQYF

v_gene: TRBV19
len: 13
abundance: .
j_gene: TRBJ1-5
d_gene: TRBD1
CDR3nt: TGTGCCAGTGGACAGGGGCGCCATCAGCCCCAGCATTTT
CDR3aa: CASGQGRHQPQHF